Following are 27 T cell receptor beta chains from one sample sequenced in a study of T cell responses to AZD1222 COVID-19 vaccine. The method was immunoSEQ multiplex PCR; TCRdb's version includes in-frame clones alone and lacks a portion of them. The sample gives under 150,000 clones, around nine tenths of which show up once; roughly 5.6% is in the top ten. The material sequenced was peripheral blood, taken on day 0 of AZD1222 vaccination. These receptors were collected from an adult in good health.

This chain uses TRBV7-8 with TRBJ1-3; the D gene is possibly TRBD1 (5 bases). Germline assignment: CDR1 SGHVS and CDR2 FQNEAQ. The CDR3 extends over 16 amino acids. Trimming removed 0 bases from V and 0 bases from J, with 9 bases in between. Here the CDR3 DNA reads TGTGCCAGCAGCTTAGCGGGGGGGGGCTCTGGAAACACCATATATTTT. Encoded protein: CASSLAGGGSGNTIYF. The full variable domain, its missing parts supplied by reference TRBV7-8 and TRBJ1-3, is GAGVSQSPRYKVAKRGQDVALRCDPISGHVSLFWYQQALGQGPEFLTYFQNEAQLDKSGLPSDRFFAERPEGSVSTLKIQRTQQEDSAVYLCASSLAGGGSGNTIYFGEGSWLTVV.

CDR3 DNA: TGCAGTGCTAGTCGACAGGGGGGAGGTGAAAAACTGTTTTTT. This gives the protein CSASRQGGGEKLFF. The chain employs TRBV20-1 and TRBJ1-4, with TRBD1 matching over 9 bases. This CDR3 spans 14 amino acids. CDR1 and CDR2 from the germline V gene are DFQATT and SNEGSKA (reference sequence). V lost 3 bases and J lost 7; bases outside the gene matches: 6.

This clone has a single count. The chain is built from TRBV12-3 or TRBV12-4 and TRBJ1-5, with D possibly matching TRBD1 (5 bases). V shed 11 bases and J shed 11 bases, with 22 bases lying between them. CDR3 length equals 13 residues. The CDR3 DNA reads TGTGCCCTGAGGGCAGGGAGCTTCGTAGCCCAGCATTTT. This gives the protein CALRAGSFVAQHF.

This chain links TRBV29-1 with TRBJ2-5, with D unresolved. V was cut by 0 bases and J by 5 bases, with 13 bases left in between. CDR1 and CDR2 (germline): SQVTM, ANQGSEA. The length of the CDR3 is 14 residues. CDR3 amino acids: CSVEEERELETQYF. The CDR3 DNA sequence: TGCAGCGTTGAAGAGGAACGAGAATTGGAGACCCAGTACTTC.

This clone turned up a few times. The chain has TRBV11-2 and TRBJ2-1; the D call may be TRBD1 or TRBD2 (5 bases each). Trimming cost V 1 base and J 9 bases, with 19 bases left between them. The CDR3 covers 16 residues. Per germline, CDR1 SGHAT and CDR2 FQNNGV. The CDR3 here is CASSLGGGLVEGEQFF. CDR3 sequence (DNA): TGTGCCAGCAGCTTAGGGGGCGGGTTGGTAGAAGGTGAGCAGTTCTTC. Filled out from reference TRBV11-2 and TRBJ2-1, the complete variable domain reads EAGVAQSPRYKIIEKRQSVAFWCNPISGHATLYWYQQILGQGPKLLIQFQNNGVVDDSQLPKDRFSAERLKGVDSTLKIQPAKLEDSAVYLCASSLGGGLVEGEQFFGPGTRLTVL.

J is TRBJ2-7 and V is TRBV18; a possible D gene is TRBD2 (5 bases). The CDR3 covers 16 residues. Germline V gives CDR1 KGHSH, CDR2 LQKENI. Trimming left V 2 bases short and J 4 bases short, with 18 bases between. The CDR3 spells CASSPNPNLGGYEQYF. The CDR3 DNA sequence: TGTGCCAGCTCACCAAATCCAAACCTAGGCGGGTACGAGCAGTACTTC.

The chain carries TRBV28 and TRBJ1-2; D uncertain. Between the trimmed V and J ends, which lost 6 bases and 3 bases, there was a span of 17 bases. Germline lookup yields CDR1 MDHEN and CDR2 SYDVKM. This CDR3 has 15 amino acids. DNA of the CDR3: TGTGCCAGCAGGGTATTTGGGAGGAAAGACTATGGCTACACCTTC. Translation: CASRVFGRKDYGYTF.

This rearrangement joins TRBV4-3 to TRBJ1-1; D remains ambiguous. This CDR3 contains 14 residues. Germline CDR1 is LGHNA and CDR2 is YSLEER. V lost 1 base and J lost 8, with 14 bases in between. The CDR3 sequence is CASSQGHNRREAFF. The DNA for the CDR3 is TGCGCCAGCAGCCAAGGTCACAATCGGCGCGAAGCTTTCTTT.

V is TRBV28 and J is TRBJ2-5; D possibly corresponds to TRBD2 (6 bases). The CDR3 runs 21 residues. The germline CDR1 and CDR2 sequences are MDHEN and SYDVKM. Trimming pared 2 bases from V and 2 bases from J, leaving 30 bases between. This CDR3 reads CASSLDTPRDLASIWQETQYF. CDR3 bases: TGTGCCAGCAGTTTAGACACTCCCCGGGACTTAGCCTCGATTTGGCAAGAGACCCAGTACTTC.

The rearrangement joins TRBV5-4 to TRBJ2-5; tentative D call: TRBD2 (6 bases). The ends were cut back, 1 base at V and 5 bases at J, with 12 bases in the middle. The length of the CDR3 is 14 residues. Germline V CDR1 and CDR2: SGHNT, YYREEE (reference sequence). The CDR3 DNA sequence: TGTGCCAGCAGCTTGACAGGAGGAGGGGAGACCCAGTACTTC. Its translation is CASSLTGGGETQYF.

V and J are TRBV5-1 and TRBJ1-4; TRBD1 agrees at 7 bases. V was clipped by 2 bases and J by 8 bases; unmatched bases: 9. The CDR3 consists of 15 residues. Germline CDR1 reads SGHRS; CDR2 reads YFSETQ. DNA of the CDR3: TGCGCCAGCAGCTTAGATACAGGGGCTGGCGAAAAACTGTTTTTT. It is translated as CASSLDTGAGEKLFF. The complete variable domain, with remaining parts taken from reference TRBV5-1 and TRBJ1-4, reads KAGVTQTPRYLIKTRGQQVTLSCSPISGHRSVSWYQQTPGQGLQFLFEYFSETQRNKGNFPGRFSGRQFSNSRSEMNVSTLELGDSALYLCASSLDTGAGEKLFFGSGTQLSVL.

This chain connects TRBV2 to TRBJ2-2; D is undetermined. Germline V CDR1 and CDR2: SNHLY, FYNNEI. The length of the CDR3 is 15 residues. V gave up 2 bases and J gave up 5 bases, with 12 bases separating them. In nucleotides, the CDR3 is TGTGCCAGCAGTGAACTTTTGGGTCCTACCGGGGAGCTGTTTTTT. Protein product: CASSELLGPTGELFF.

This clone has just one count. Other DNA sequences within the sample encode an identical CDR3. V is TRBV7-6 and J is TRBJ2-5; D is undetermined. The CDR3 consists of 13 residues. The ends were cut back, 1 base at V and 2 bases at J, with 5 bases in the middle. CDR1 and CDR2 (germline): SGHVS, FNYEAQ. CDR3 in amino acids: CASSLGQQETQYF. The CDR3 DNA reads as TGTGCCAGCAGCTTAGGTCAGCAAGAGACCCAGTACTTC.

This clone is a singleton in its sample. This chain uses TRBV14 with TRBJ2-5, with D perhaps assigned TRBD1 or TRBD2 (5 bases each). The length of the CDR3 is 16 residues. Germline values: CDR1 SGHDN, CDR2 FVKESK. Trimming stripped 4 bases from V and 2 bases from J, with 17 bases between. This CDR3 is CASSPWGSPYQETQYF. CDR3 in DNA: TGTGCCAGCAGCCCGTGGGGGAGTCCGTATCAAGAGACCCAGTACTTC.

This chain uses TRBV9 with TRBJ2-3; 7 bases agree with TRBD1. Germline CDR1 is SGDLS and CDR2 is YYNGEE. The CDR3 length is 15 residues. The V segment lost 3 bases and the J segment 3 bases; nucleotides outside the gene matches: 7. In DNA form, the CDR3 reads TGTGCCAGCAGCGCCTTGACAGGGTGGACAGATACGCAGTATTTT. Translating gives CASSALTGWTDTQYF.

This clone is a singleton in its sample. The CDR3 bases are TGTGCCAGCAGCTTAGTTCTAGGACAGCCCCAGCATTTT. Its protein is CASSLVLGQPQHF. The chain employs TRBV7-9 and TRBJ1-5; D remains ambiguous. Deletions cut 1 base from V and 7 bases from J, with 8 bases between. The CDR3 is made up of 13 amino acids. The germline gives CDR1 SEHNR, CDR2 FQNEAQ (reference sequence).

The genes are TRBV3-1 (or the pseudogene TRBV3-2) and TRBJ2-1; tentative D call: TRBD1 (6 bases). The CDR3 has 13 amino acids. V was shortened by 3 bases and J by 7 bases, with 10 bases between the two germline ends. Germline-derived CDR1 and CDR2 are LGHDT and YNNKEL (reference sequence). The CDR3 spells CASSHGTSNEQFF. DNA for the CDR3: TGTGCCAGCAGCCATGGGACATCTAATGAGCAGTTCTTC.

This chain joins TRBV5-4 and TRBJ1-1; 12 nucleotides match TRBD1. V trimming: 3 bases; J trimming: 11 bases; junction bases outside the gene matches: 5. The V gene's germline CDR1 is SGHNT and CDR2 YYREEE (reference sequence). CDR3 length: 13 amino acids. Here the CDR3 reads CASSSGQGAGAFF. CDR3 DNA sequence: TGTGCCAGCAGCTCGGGACAGGGGGCAGGTGCTTTCTTT.

The DNA of the CDR3 is TGTGCCAGCAGCCCCGGGGGCATCAGCACTGAAGCTTTCTTT. This translates into CASSPGGISTEAFF. The chain has TRBV7-2 and TRBJ1-1; tentatively, D is TRBD1 (6 bases). This CDR3 comprises 14 residues. Deletions cut 5 bases from V and 4 bases from J, with 14 bases between. Germline V gene lookup returns CDR1 SGHTA and CDR2 FQGNSA.

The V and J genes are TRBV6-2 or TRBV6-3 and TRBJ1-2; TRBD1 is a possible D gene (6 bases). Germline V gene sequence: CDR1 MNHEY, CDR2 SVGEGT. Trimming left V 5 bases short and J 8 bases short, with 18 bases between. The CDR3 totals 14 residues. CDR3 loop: CASSRMQGILGYTF. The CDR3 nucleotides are TGTGCCAGCAGTCGAATGCAGGGGATTCTAGGCTACACCTTC.

CDR3 DNA: TGTGCCAGCAGCGTAGGGCAGTCAACTAATGAAAAACTGTTTTTT. It specifies CASSVGQSTNEKLFF. The chain recombines TRBV9 with TRBJ1-4, with unresolved D. V lost 0 bases and J lost 0, with 6 bases in between. CDR1 is SGDLS, CDR2 YYNGEE, per germline. The CDR3 is made up of 15 amino acids.

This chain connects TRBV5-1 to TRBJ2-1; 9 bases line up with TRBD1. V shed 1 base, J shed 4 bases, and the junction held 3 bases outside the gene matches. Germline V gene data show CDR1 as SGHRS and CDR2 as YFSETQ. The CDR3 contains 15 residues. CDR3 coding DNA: TGCGCCAGCAGCTTGACAGGGGGCGATTACAATGAGCAGTTCTTC. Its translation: CASSLTGGDYNEQFF.

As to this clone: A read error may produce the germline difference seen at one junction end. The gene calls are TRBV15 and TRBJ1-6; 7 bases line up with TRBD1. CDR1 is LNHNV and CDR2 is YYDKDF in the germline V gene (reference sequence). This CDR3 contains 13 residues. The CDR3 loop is CATSGDRASPLHF. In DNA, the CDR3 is TGTGCCACCAGCGGAGACAGGGCTTCACCCCTCCACTTT.

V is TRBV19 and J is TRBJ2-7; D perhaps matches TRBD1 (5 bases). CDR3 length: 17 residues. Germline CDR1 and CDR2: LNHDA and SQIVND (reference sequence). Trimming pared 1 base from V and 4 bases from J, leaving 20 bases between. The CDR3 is CASSIAHRSSLGYEQYF. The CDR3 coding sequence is TGTGCCAGTAGTATAGCGCACAGGTCGAGCCTGGGGTACGAGCAGTACTTC.

The CDR3 is CASTRTGATNEKLFF. CDR3 nucleotide sequence: TGTGCCAGTACCAGAACAGGGGCCACTAATGAAAAACTGTTTTTT. This sequence joins TRBV19 and TRBJ1-4; 7 nucleotides agree with TRBD1. The CDR3 extends over 15 amino acids. Germline V gives CDR1 LNHDA, CDR2 SQIVND (reference sequence). V dropped 7 bases and J dropped 2; count of bases not matched to a gene: 7.

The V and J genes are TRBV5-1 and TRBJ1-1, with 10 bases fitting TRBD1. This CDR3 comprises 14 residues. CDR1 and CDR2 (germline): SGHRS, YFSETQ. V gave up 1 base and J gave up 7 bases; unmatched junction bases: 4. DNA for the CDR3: TGCGCCAGCAGCTTGTCCGGGACAGGGGTTGAAGCTTTCTTT. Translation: CASSLSGTGVEAFF.

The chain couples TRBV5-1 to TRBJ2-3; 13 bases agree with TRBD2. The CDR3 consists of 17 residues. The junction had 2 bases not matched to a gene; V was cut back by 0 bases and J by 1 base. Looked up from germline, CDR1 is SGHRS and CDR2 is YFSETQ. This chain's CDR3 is CASSLGTSGGRTDTQYF. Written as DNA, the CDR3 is TGCGCCAGCAGCTTGGGGACTAGCGGGGGACGCACAGATACGCAGTATTTT.